This TCR beta chain was sequenced during a study of T-cell reconstitution after alpha-beta-depleted transplantation in children. Regarding the study as a whole: Fresh T-cell production supplied most of the T-cell counts and diversity seen one year after transplant. Reportedly, alpha-beta T cells present about two months post-transplant originated from several hundred expanded clones of graft origin.

Preparation of the TCRbeta library used unique molecular identifiers. TCRdb recomputed calls from the PCR reads with MiXCR, one row per CDR3 protein. The sample contains around 190,000 distinct CDR3 sequences, about 6.6% of which appear only once. Remarks on this clonotype: What it binds is unknown.

V was clipped by 7 bases and J by 7 bases; unmatched bases: 8. Germline V gene data show CDR1 as LGHNT and CDR2 as FRNRAP. This CDR3 is 14 amino acids long. The sequenced sample was PBMCs, obtained before TCRalphabeta/CD19-depleted stem cell transplant. The chain combines TRBV12-5 with TRBJ2-1; 9 bases fit TRBD2. This TCR came from a boy aged 2 to 9 with acute lymphoblastic leukemia, due to receive a stem cell transplant. DNA for the CDR3: TGTGCTAGTGCCGGCGGGAGGGCCCGGAATGAGCAGTTCTTC. It is translated as CASAGGRARNEQFF.